These T cell receptor beta chains were read from a single sample in a study of CD8+CD57+ T cells in acquired aplastic anemia. Using its own MiXCR run on the reads, TCRdb lists one record per CDR3 protein. The table records about 270,000 distinct CDR3 sequences, about 56% of them present only once. Sequences were obtained from sorted CD4+, CD8+, or CD8+CD57+ T cells (not recorded which) from PBMCs. The source of these receptors is a human donor with severe aplastic anemia or a healthy control (not recorded which). CDR3s include the opening cysteine and the closing phenylalanine or tryptophan. Fields, in order: CDR3 protein, CDR3 DNA, clone size, D gene, V gene, J gene. The D gene is left open where the match is weak. Size is stated for part of the rows, as once, few or many counts, or as a class when the clone is expanded.

CDR3: CASSLDGYQPQHF; DNA: TGTGCCAGCAGTTTGGATGGATACCAGCCCCAGCATTTT; size: -; D: -; V: TRBV12-3/TRBV12-4; J: TRBJ1-5
CDR3: CSARTLSGEMNTEAFF; DNA: TGCAGTGCTAGAACCCTGTCAGGGGAGATGAACACTGAAGCTTTCTTT; size: -; D: -; V: TRBV20-1; J: TRBJ1-1
CDR3: CSARDRGGAGNTIYF; DNA: TGCAGTGCTAGAGATCGGGGGGGCGCTGGAAACACCATATATTTT; size: many; D: -; V: TRBV20-1; J: TRBJ1-3
CDR3: CASSLGAPQKLSLDNEQFF; DNA: -; size: -; D: -; V: TRBV7-3; J: TRBJ2-1
CDR3: CASSGGTRLQETQYF; DNA: TGTGCCAGTAGTGGGGGGACTAGACTCCAAGAGACCCAGTACTTC; size: -; D: TRBD2; V: TRBV19; J: TRBJ2-5
CDR3: CASSSLTAVFQETQYF; DNA: TGTGCCAGCAGCTCTCTCACCGCGGTTTTCCAAGAGACCCAGTACTTC; size: once; D: -; V: TRBV11-2; J: TRBJ2-5
CDR3: CASSLFAHEQYF; DNA: TGTGCCAGCAGTTTATTTGCCCACGAGCAGTACTTC; size: many; D: -; V: TRBV28; J: TRBJ2-7
CDR3: CASTGGRGANVLTF; DNA: TGTGCCAGCACTGGGGGTCGTGGGGCCAACGTCCTGACTTTC; size: -; D: -; V: TRBV2; J: TRBJ2-6
CDR3: CASSKTGLIYEQYF; DNA: TGTGCCAGCAGTAAGACAGGGCTTATCTACGAGCAGTACTTC; size: once; D: TRBD1; V: TRBV7-4; J: TRBJ2-7
CDR3: CASSQDGQTYTDTQYF; DNA: TGCGCCAGCAGCCAAGACGGGCAAACCTACACAGATACGCAGTATTTT; size: many; D: -; V: TRBV4-3; J: TRBJ2-3
CDR3: CASSPPDGPIEQYF; DNA: TGTGCCAGCTCACCCCCGGACGGCCCTATAGAGCAGTACTTC; size: -; D: -; V: TRBV7-6; J: TRBJ2-7
CDR3: CASSLTGGYEQYF; DNA: TGTGCTAGCAGCCTGACAGGGGGGTACGAGCAGTACTTC; size: many; D: TRBD1; V: TRBV7-7; J: TRBJ2-7
CDR3: CASSPRDSDNSPLHF; DNA: TGTGCCAGCAGCCCCCGGGACAGCGATAATTCACCCCTCCACTTT; size: -; D: TRBD1; V: TRBV7-2; J: TRBJ1-6
CDR3: CASSSSVVSNYEQYF; DNA: TGTGCCAGCAGTTCCTCGGTCGTGTCGAACTACGAGCAGTACTTC; size: -; D: -; V: TRBV10-3; J: TRBJ2-7
CDR3: CASSVGWATDTQYF; DNA: TGTGCCAGCAGCGTCGGATGGGCCACAGATACGCAGTATTTT; size: many; D: -; V: TRBV11-2; J: TRBJ2-3
CDR3: CASSNGTRGEGETQYF; DNA: TGTGCCAGCAGCAACGGGACAAGGGGGGAAGGAGAGACCCAGTACTTC; size: -; D: -; V: TRBV11-2; J: TRBJ2-5
CDR3: CASSQGLAGGTGNEQFF; DNA: TGTGCCAGCAGCCAGGGACTAGCGGGGGGAACGGGGAATGAGCAGTTCTTC; size: -; D: TRBD2; V: TRBV7-2; J: TRBJ2-1
CDR3: CATSRDLSEQFF; DNA: TGTGCCACCAGCAGAGATCTATCGGAGCAGTTCTTC; size: many; D: -; V: TRBV15; J: TRBJ2-1
CDR3: CASNIPGQGDYGYTF; DNA: TGTGCCAGCAATATTCCGGGACAGGGAGACTATGGCTACACCTTC; size: -; D: TRBD1; V: TRBV19; J: TRBJ1-2
CDR3: CASSLAKDNLNTEAFF; DNA: TGCGCCAGCAGCTTGGCCAAGGACAATCTGAACACTGAAGCTTTCTTT; size: -; D: -; V: TRBV5-1; J: TRBJ1-1
CDR3: CASSHVGRGQSPLHF; DNA: TGCGCCAGCAGCCACGTTGGGAGGGGGCAGTCACCCCTCCACTTT; size: many; D: TRBD1; V: TRBV4-3; J: TRBJ1-6
CDR3: CASSSPDGYTF; DNA: TGTGCCAGCAGCTCCCCTGACGGCTACACCTTC; size: few; D: -; V: TRBV9; J: TRBJ1-2
CDR3: CSARDFPAPQGYEQYF; DNA: TGCAGTGCTAGAGATTTCCCAGCCCCACAGGGGTATGAGCAGTACTTC; size: few; D: TRBD1; V: TRBV20-1; J: TRBJ2-7
CDR3: CASSSRGQGENEQYF; DNA: TGTGCCAGCAGCTCCAGGGGACAGGGGGAGAACGAGCAGTACTTC; size: once; D: TRBD1; V: TRBV7-9; J: TRBJ2-7
CDR3: CAIMGLAAYEQYF; DNA: TGTGCCATCATGGGGCTAGCGGCATACGAGCAGTACTTC; size: -; D: TRBD2; V: TRBV10-3; J: TRBJ2-7
CDR3: CATRDRANTEAFF; DNA: TGTGCCACTAGGGACAGGGCTAACACTGAAGCTTTCTTT; size: many; D: TRBD1; V: TRBV24-1; J: TRBJ1-1
CDR3: CASSPIGQSYEQYF; DNA: TGTGCCAGTAGCCCCATCGGACAGTCCTACGAGCAGTACTTC; size: -; D: -; V: TRBV2; J: TRBJ2-7
CDR3: CASSLADAQYF; DNA: TGTGCCAGCAGCTTAGCGGACGCGCAGTATTTT; size: -; D: -; V: TRBV7-9; J: TRBJ2-3
CDR3: CASSSSSWNTEAFF; DNA: TGTGCCAGCAGCTCTTCTTCATGGAACACTGAAGCTTTCTTT; size: -; D: -; V: TRBV7-9; J: TRBJ1-1